A single sample is the source of the 19 T cell receptor beta chains below, sequenced in a study of CD8+ T cells in alopecia areata. It was cDNA, reverse transcribed from extracted RNA, that served as the sequencing template. Repertoires were generated with immunoSEQ multiplex PCR, while TCRdb's copy carries only in-frame clones and drops some. The top ten hold around 1.6% of the sample, which has about 200,000 clones, about 50% seen once. This sample's treatment: oral pan-JAK inhibitor, 5-10 mg twice daily. Source: CD4+ T cells sorted from blood, taken at week 4, from a patient treated with tofacitinib. Receptor source: a human donor with alopecia areata.

The chain employs TRBV7-2 and TRBJ1-6; the match to TRBD1 covers 8 bases. V gave up 2 bases and J gave up 10 bases; unmatched junction bases: 7. The CDR3 extends over 15 amino acids. Germline-derived CDR1 and CDR2 are SGHTA and FQGNSA. The CDR3 reads CASSLSLPGGSPLHF. The CDR3 DNA sequence: TGTGCCAGCAGCTTAAGTCTTCCAGGGGGCTCACCCCTCCACTTT. Variable domain in full (rest from reference TRBV7-2 and TRBJ1-6): GAGVSQSPSNKVTEKGKDVELRCDPISGHTALYWYRQSLGQGLEFLIYFQGNSAPDKSGLPSDRFSAERTGGSVSTLTIQRTQQEDSAVYLCASSLSLPGGSPLHFGNGTRLTVT.

V gene TRBV6-1 combines with J gene TRBJ2-3; D ambiguous. V dropped 10 bases and J dropped 2 bases, with 10 bases sitting between them. Looked up from germline, CDR1 is MNHNS and CDR2 is SASEGT. The CDR3 extends over 12 amino acids. The CDR3 region is CAISLDTDTQYF. The CDR3 nucleotides are TGTGCCATCAGCCTGGACACAGATACGCAGTATTTT.

The chain links TRBV29-1 to TRBJ1-1; 9 nucleotides agree with TRBD1. CDR1 SQVTM and CDR2 ANQGSEA come from the germline V gene. V shed 7 bases and J 5 bases; nucleotides not matched to a gene: 8. The CDR3 length is 13 residues. The CDR3 coding sequence is TGCAGCGCAACTCGGGACAGGGATACTGAAGCTTTCTTT. It specifies CSATRDRDTEAFF.

As for this clone: An end of the junction differs from the germline gene, which may be a read error. The CDR3 coding sequence is TGTGCCAGCAGTGAATCGGGGAACAGGGTTGGCACTGAAGTTTTCTTT. As protein: CASSESGNRVGTEVFF. The chain has TRBV25-1 and TRBJ1-1; a weak D match, TRBD1 (6 bases). The germline V gene has CDR1 MGHDK and CDR2 SYGVNS. CDR3 length equals 16 residues.

The V gene is TRBV7-2, the J gene TRBJ1-1; D is ambiguous. V lost 1 base to trimming and J lost 9 bases, with 15 bases between them. Germline CDR1 SGHTA, CDR2 FQGNSA. The CDR3 spans 14 residues. In DNA form, the CDR3 reads TGTGCCAGCAGCTTAGGGACCTCAAGGAGTAAAGCTTTCTTT. It translates to CASSLGTSRSKAFF.

The rearrangement joins TRBV29-1 to TRBJ2-1; TRBD1 matches at 7 bases. V shed 3 bases, J shed 5 bases, and the junction held 4 bases outside the gene matches. This CDR3 region has 13 residues. The germline gives CDR1 SQVTM, CDR2 ANQGSEA. DNA of the CDR3: TGCAGCGTTGATCCGGGACAGCACAATGAGCAGTTCTTC. It encodes CSVDPGQHNEQFF.

V is TRBV30 and J is TRBJ1-1; D uncertain. The germline gives CDR1 GTSNPN, CDR2 SVGIG (reference sequence). Between the trimmed V and J ends, which lost 6 bases and 4 bases, there was a span of 15 bases. This CDR3 contains 13 residues. CDR3 loop: CACRRSGITEAFF. CDR3 DNA: TGTGCCTGTCGGAGGAGTGGAATCACTGAAGCTTTCTTT.

The chain employs TRBV27 and TRBJ2-3; D perhaps matches TRBD2 (5 bases). The germline V gene has CDR1 MNHEY and CDR2 SMNVEV (reference sequence). V was cut by 3 bases and J by 6 bases, with 13 bases left in between. This CDR3 comprises 14 residues. The CDR3 region is CASSFGLAFDTQYF. CDR3 nucleotide sequence: TGTGCCAGCAGTTTCGGGCTAGCTTTCGATACGCAGTATTTT.

The V call is TRBV30, the J call TRBJ1-1, with TRBD1 as a possible D gene (6 bases). Trimming stripped 0 bases from V and 3 bases from J, with 8 bases between. Germline-derived CDR1 and CDR2 are GTSNPN and SVGIG (reference sequence). The CDR3 spans 13 residues. The CDR3, as DNA: TGTGCCTGGAGTGTAGGGGGGGACACTGAAGCTTTCTTT. It yields the protein CAWSVGGDTEAFF.

The chain has TRBV29-1 and TRBJ2-3; D uncertain. The CDR3 contains 14 residues. Trimming took 7 bases from V and 5 from J, leaving 19 bases between them. Germline CDR1 reads SQVTM; CDR2 reads ANQGSEA. CDR3 DNA sequence: TGCAGCGCAAAACCGGGCTCCCTCGGAGATACGCAGTATTTT. Translating it yields CSAKPGSLGDTQYF.

This clone was picked up a small number of times. The chain is built from TRBV29-1 and TRBJ1-2, with D possibly matching TRBD1 (5 bases). V lost 6 bases and J 2 bases, leaving 16 bases between the germline ends. The germline V gene has CDR1 SQVTM and CDR2 ANQGSEA. The CDR3 contains 14 residues. The CDR3 region has the DNA TGCAGCGTCGGACCCAGGGTTGGAAACTATGGCTACACCTTC. This translates into CSVGPRVGNYGYTF. Drawing the rest from reference TRBV29-1 and TRBJ1-2, the complete variable domain is SAVISQKPSRDICQRGTSLTIQCQVDSQVTMMFWYRQQPGQSLTLIATANQGSEATYESGFVIDKFPISRPNLTFSTLTVSNMSPEDSSIYLCSVGPRVGNYGYTFGSGTRLTVV.

A word on this clone: Other DNA sequences of this sample code for an identical CDR3. The chain recombines TRBV18 with TRBJ1-5, with a possible D match to TRBD1 (6 bases). CDR1 is KGHSH and CDR2 is LQKENI in the germline V gene. The CDR3 extends over 13 amino acids. Trimming shortened V by 2 bases and J by 4 bases, and 6 bases separated the two germline ends. CDR3: CASSPGQNQPQHF. The CDR3 nucleotides are TGTGCCAGCTCACCAGGACAGAATCAGCCCCAGCATTTT.

The V call is TRBV10-3, the J call TRBJ2-1; D is undetermined. V dropped 7 bases and J dropped 10 bases, with 14 bases sitting between them. This CDR3 comprises 12 residues. CDR1 is ENHRY and CDR2 is SYGVKD in the germline V gene. For the CDR3, the DNA is TGTGCCATCACCGGTGTGGGCCTAGAGCAGTTCTTC. Translation: CAITGVGLEQFF.

The count of this clone is one. CDR3 region: CASNPTGGGADTQYF. The CDR3 coding sequence is TGTGCCAGCAACCCTACGGGGGGGGGCGCAGATACGCAGTATTTT. This chain joins TRBV5-4 and TRBJ2-3, with 8 bases aligning to TRBD2. With V trimmed by 6 bases and J by 4 bases, 10 bases remained unmatched. The CDR3 spans 15 residues. CDR1 is SGHNT and CDR2 is YYREEE in the germline V gene (reference sequence).

In this sample, this clone turned up once. The chain combines TRBV2 with TRBJ1-6, with TRBD1 matching 10 bases. The CDR3 runs 14 residues. Germline CDR1 reads SNHLY; CDR2 reads FYNNEI. Trimming removed 4 bases from V and 14 bases from J; junction bases left unmatched: 8. The CDR3 protein is CASSGQGASLTLHF. The CDR3 region has the DNA TGTGCCAGCAGTGGACAGGGGGCGAGTCTCACCCTCCACTTT.

This rearrangement joins TRBV29-1 to TRBJ2-5; D tentatively reads TRBD1 or TRBD2 (6 bases each). The CDR3 extends over 14 amino acids. The germline V gene encodes CDR1 SQVTM and CDR2 ANQGSEA. With 4 bases removed from V and 0 bases from J, the gap between germline ends came to 12 bases. CDR3: CSVGEDSYQETQYF. DNA for the CDR3: TGCAGCGTTGGGGAGGACAGTTACCAAGAGACCCAGTACTTC.

Points on this clone: Other DNA sequences from this sample encode an identical CDR3 as well. The chain employs TRBV29-1 and TRBJ2-7, with D perhaps TRBD2 (5 bases). The CDR3 sequence is 13 residues long. Trimming left V 1 base short and J 2 bases short, with 9 bases between. Looked up from germline, CDR1 is SQVTM and CDR2 is ANQGSEA. CDR3 DNA: TGCAGCGTTGAAGGTGCGGGTACCTACGAGCAGTACTTC. Protein product: CSVEGAGTYEQYF.

Concerning this clone: This may be a read error: a much more frequent sequence differs by one nucleotide. This chain uses TRBV7-9 with TRBJ1-2; D unclear. The germline V gene encodes CDR1 SEHNR and CDR2 FQNEAQ (reference sequence). The CDR3 has 13 amino acids. CDR3 amino acids: CASGLGGSGGYTF. The CDR3 DNA reads as TGTGCCAGCGGCTTAGGCGGGAGCGGAGGCTACACCTTC.

This clone was observed a few times. V and J are TRBV28 and TRBJ1-6; 7 bases match TRBD1. The CDR3 is 15 amino acids. CDR1 is MDHEN, CDR2 SYDVKM, per germline. The V gene end was trimmed by 6 bases and the J gene end by 9 bases; junction bases not matched to a gene: 11. The CDR3 sequence is CASSPRQGQGSPLHF. The CDR3 DNA reads TGTGCCAGCAGCCCTAGACAGGGCCAAGGTTCACCCCTCCACTTT.